This T cell receptor beta chain stems from a study of ipilimumab plus nivolumab after autologous stem cell transplantation. General study findings and limits: TCR repertoire, Treg phenotype and gut microbiota reportedly support more study of this approach.

Patients got ipilimumab 1 mg/kg beginning 14 to 28 days post-transplant. The CDR3 loop spans 14 amino acids. Germline V gives CDR1 SGDLS, CDR2 YYNGEE. Trimming pared 0 bases from V and 1 base from J, leaving 7 bases between. As regards this clone: Antigen: not known.

Libraries were prepared by immunoSEQ multiplex PCR; TCRdb keeps only in-frame clonotypes and omits some of them. This repertoire shows about 20,000 clones, roughly four fifths found once; its top ten account for 20% to 30%. This chain connects TRBV9 to TRBJ1-1; D gene ambiguous. The sample was PBMCs, taken in a trial of ipilimumab plus nivolumab as post-transplant consolidation. The sequence was collected from a male donor with diffuse large B-cell lymphoma. In nucleotides, the CDR3 is TGTGCCAGCAGCGTAGGCAGAGAGAACACTGAAGCTTTCTTT. Its translation is CASSVGRENTEAFF.